These T cell receptor beta chains were read from a single sample in a study of cytomegalovirus exposure and HLA in healthy donors. Sequencing used immunoSEQ multiplex PCR; TCRdb keeps in-frame clones, though not all of them. The sample yields around 140,000 clones, 82% seen once. Sequencing used PBMCs. The receptors here all came from a middle-aged woman in good health and CMV-seronegative. Each CDR3 is given with its conserved first and last residue. The D gene is left open where the match is weak. The size of a clone is reported for some rows only, either as once, few or many, or as a class for expanded clones.

>TRBV19|NA|NA|TRBJ2-3
CASTDGQLSTDTQYF
TGTGCCAGTACCGACGGACAACTCAGCACAGATACGCAGTATTTT
>TRBV29-1|NA|NA|TRBJ1-2
CSVVEVQAGGYTF
TGCAGCGTTGTTGAGGTCCAAGCCGGGGGCTACACCTTC
>TRBV27|few|TRBD2|TRBJ2-4
CASSASSGRWKNIQYF
TGTGCCAGCAGTGCCTCTAGCGGGAGGTGGAAAAACATTCAGTACTTC
>TRBV7-9|NA|TRBD1|TRBJ2-7
CASSLSRTGPTYEQYF
TGTGCCAGCAGCCTCTCACGGACAGGGCCTACCTACGAGCAGTACTTC
>TRBV25-1|NA|NA|TRBJ2-7
CASSDSRRGEQYF
TGTGCCAGCAGTGATTCTAGGAGGGGCGAGCAGTACTTC
>TRBV7-6|NA|TRBD2|TRBJ2-7
CASSPSGRGTYEQYF
TGTGCCAGCAGCCCAAGCGGGAGGGGCACATACGAGCAGTACTTC
>TRBV5-1|NA|NA|TRBJ2-5
CASSLAASNQETQYF
TGCGCCAGCAGCTTGGCCGCTAGCAATCAAGAGACCCAGTACTTC
>TRBV29-1|NA|TRBD2|TRBJ2-1
CSVGTSGSVSNEQFF
TGCAGCGTGGGGACTAGCGGGAGTGTAAGCAATGAGCAGTTCTTC
>TRBV6-5|NA|TRBD1|TRBJ2-1
CASSSGTVYNEQFF
TGTGCCAGCAGTTCCGGGACAGTTTACAATGAGCAGTTCTTC
>TRBV10-2|NA|NA|TRBJ2-7
CATFEQGTYEQYF
TGCGCCACCTTCGAGCAGGGAACCTACGAGCAGTACTTC
>TRBV7-9|NA|TRBD1|TRBJ1-5
CASSQTGGGQPQHF
TGTGCCAGCAGTCAAACAGGGGGAGGACAGCCCCAGCATTTT
>TRBV21-1|NA|NA|TRBJ2-4
CASSKPGLAKNIQYF
TGTGCCAGCAGCAAACCAGGCCTAGCCAAAAACATTCAGTACTTC
>TRBV28|NA|NA|TRBJ1-2
CASSLPARRYGYTF
TGTGCCAGCAGTTTACCCGCCAGGAGGTATGGCTACACCTTC
>TRBV7-2|NA|NA|TRBJ2-1
CASSFEGGTYNEQFF
TGTGCCAGCAGCTTCGAGGGCGGGACCTACAATGAGCAGTTCTTC
>TRBV6-5|NA|TRBD1|TRBJ1-2
CASSYVGQGAEGYTF
TGTGCCAGCAGTTATGTCGGACAGGGGGCAGAGGGCTACACCTTC
>TRBV5-4|NA|NA|TRBJ2-7
CASSYDRNYEQYF
TGTGCCAGCAGCTACGACAGGAACTACGAGCAGTACTTC
>TRBV7-2|NA|TRBD1|TRBJ1-2
CASSHRQGTNYGYTF
TGTGCCAGCAGCCACCGACAGGGCACTAACTATGGCTACACCTTC
>TRBV18|NA|NA|TRBJ1-5
CASSPIGDSNQPQHF
TGTGCCAGCTCACCAATAGGAGATAGCAATCAGCCCCAGCATTTT
>TRBV18|NA|NA|TRBJ2-3
CASSPDTSTDTQYF
TGTGCCAGCTCACCAGATACTAGCACAGATACGCAGTATTTT
>TRBV7-9|NA|NA|TRBJ1-2
CASSLDSLSYGYTF
TGTGCCAGCAGCTTAGACAGCCTCTCCTATGGCTACACCTTC
>TRBV11-2|NA|TRBD2|TRBJ2-3
CASSVSGGLTQYF
TGTGCCAGCAGCGTGTCCGGGGGGTTAACGCAGTATTTT
>TRBV6-5|NA|TRBD1|TRBJ1-1
CASSWDRALAEAFF
TGTGCCAGCAGCTGGGACAGGGCTCTGGCTGAAGCTTTCTTT
>TRBV5-6|NA|NA|TRBJ1-4
CASSPSRDRTEKLFF
TGTGCCAGCAGCCCTTCGCGGGACCGAACTGAAAAACTGTTTTTT
>TRBV10-3|NA|NA|TRBJ2-2
CAINQGLMDTGELFF
TGTGCCATCAATCAGGGGCTTATGGACACCGGGGAGCTGTTTTTT
>TRBV20-1|once|NA|TRBJ2-7
CSASYPYEQYF
TGCAGTGCTAGTTATCCCTACGAGCAGTACTTC
>TRBV7-2|NA|NA|TRBJ2-1
CASSLRSSTATYNEQFF
TGTGCCAGCAGCTTACGGTCGTCGACAGCCACCTACAATGAGCAGTTCTTC
>TRBV27|NA|NA|TRBJ2-1
CASTPTWTSYNEQFF
TGTGCCAGCACTCCCACGTGGACTTCCTACAATGAGCAGTTCTTC
>TRBV28|NA|TRBD2|TRBJ2-3
CASSFREGREVADTQYF
TGTGCCAGCAGTTTCCGGGAGGGGCGGGAGGTGGCAGATACGCAGTATTTT
>TRBV5-1|NA|NA|TRBJ2-1
CASSYLNNEQFF
TGCGCCAGCAGCTACTTAAACAATGAGCAGTTCTTC
>TRBV7-6|NA|TRBD1|TRBJ2-7
CASSPGQGTYEQYF
TGTGCCAGCAGCCCGGGACAGGGGACCTACGAGCAGTACTTC
>TRBV28|NA|NA|TRBJ2-7
CASSRGIYEQYF
TGTGCCAGCAGTAGGGGGATCTACGAGCAGTACTTC
>TRBV19|few|NA|TRBJ1-1
CASSTTMNTEAFF
TGTGCCAGTAGTACGACAATGAACACTGAAGCTTTCTTT
>TRBV5-4|NA|TRBD2|TRBJ2-3
CASSPGGLAGGPADTQYF
TGTGCCAGCAGCCCCGGGGGGCTAGCGGGAGGGCCAGCAGATACGCAGTATTTT
>TRBV27|NA|TRBD1|TRBJ1-2
CASSPTPGGIGYTF
TGTGCCAGCAGTCCTACCCCAGGGGGAATCGGCTACACCTTC
>TRBV28|NA|NA|TRBJ2-7
CASSPGLPYEQYF
TGTGCCAGCAGCCCGGGACTGCCCTACGAGCAGTACTTC
>TRBV7-9|NA|TRBD2|TRBJ2-3
CASSFRAGGTDTQYF
TGTGCCAGCAGCTTTCGGGCGGGGGGCACAGATACGCAGTATTTT
>TRBV7-6|once|NA|TRBJ2-1
CASSSHSGPYNEQFF
TGTGCCAGCAGCTCGCATAGCGGCCCCTACAATGAGCAGTTCTTC
>TRBV28|few|NA|TRBJ1-1
CASSYATEAFF
TGTGCCAGCAGTTACGCGACTGAAGCTTTCTTT
>TRBV6-5|NA|TRBD1|TRBJ2-5
CASSTGTGDGTQYF
TGTGCCAGCAGTACCGGGACAGGGGATGGGACCCAGTACTTC
>TRBV9|few|TRBD2|TRBJ2-5
CASSVGASGSRETQYF
TGTGCCAGCAGCGTAGGGGCTAGCGGGAGTAGGGAGACCCAGTACTTC
>TRBV18|NA|TRBD2|TRBJ2-7
CASTAGGDWLAESYEQYF
TGTGCCAGCACAGCGGGTGGGGATTGGCTAGCGGAGTCCTACGAGCAGTACTTC
>TRBV14|NA|TRBD2|TRBJ2-7
CASSHYLAGVGYEQYF
TGTGCCAGCAGCCACTACCTAGCGGGAGTGGGATACGAGCAGTACTTC
>TRBV28|NA|NA|TRBJ2-2
CASSPTIRGAGELFF
TGTGCCAGCAGCCCTACCATCAGGGGGGCCGGGGAGCTGTTTTTT
>TRBV5-4|NA|TRBD1|TRBJ1-6
CASSIQGFIDSPLHF
TGTGCCAGCAGCATACAGGGGTTTATTGATTCACCCCTCCACTTT
>TRBV9|NA|NA|TRBJ2-1
CASSVDSRGEQFF
TGTGCCAGCAGCGTAGATTCCCGGGGTGAGCAGTTCTTC
>TRBV5-4|NA|NA|TRBJ2-3
CASSLQTDTQYF
TGTGCCAGCAGCTTGCAGACAGATACGCAGTATTTT
>TRBV18|few|TRBD1|TRBJ1-1
CASSQTGGPNTEAFF
TGTGCCAGCTCACAGACAGGGGGCCCGAACACTGAAGCTTTCTTT
>TRBV30|few|NA|TRBJ1-1
CAWTQLLNTEAFF
TGTGCCTGGACTCAACTTTTGAACACTGAAGCTTTCTTT
>TRBV11-1|NA|TRBD2|TRBJ2-7
CASSRRLAGGPRVSYEQYF
TGTGCCAGCAGCCGCCGACTAGCGGGAGGGCCGCGGGTATCCTACGAGCAGTACTTC
>TRBV19|NA|NA|TRBJ2-3
CASSRESTDTQYF
TGTGCCAGTAGTAGGGAGAGCACAGATACGCAGTATTTT
>TRBV5-4|NA|NA|TRBJ1-1
CASSLGGPLDTEAFF
TGTGCCAGCAGCTTGGGGGGCCCTTTGGACACTGAAGCTTTCTTT
>TRBV19|NA|TRBD1|TRBJ1-1
CASSVRGANTEAFF
TGTGCCAGTAGCGTCAGGGGGGCAAACACTGAAGCTTTCTTT
>TRBV5-4|NA|NA|TRBJ2-7
CASTTGQGYEQYF
TGTGCCAGCACCACAGGGCAGGGCTACGAGCAGTACTTC
>TRBV7-6|NA|NA|TRBJ1-1
CASSSTPQASAEAFF
TGTGCCAGCAGCTCCACGCCTCAGGCTTCTGCTGAAGCTTTCTTT